Detailed here is one TCR beta chain. Its target antigen remains unknown. No base qualities exist here, and no much larger clone lies one base off it. The germline V gene yields SGHAT for CDR1 and FQNNGV for CDR2. The germline V end is reduced by 4 bases and the J end by 3 bases; junction bases left unmatched: 7. The CDR3 spans 16 residues, from the cysteine through the phenylalanine. The retained sequence is limited to the CDR3, 48 bases, with the frame set at the first base. TCRbeta CDR3 regions were amplified from genomic DNA using the immunoSEQ Assay, a bias-controlled multiplex PCR. In the paper's pipeline: Within the assay, amplification of reference gene primers was used to estimate how many nucleated cells each sample contained. To quantify the absolute abundance of each unique TCRbeta CDR3 rearrangement, sequence reads were collapsed and filtered. For each sample, productive Simpson clonality was calculated as the square root of Simpson's diversity index over productive rearrangements. The immuneACCESS repertoire file appears here via TCRdb, limited to in-frame rearrangements. These files lack a portion of the clones; in checked studies, under half of the deficit traces to unresolved V genes, and the cause of the others is not known. The V and J calls and clone size were taken over from that table, and D and trimming were inferred from the DNA. This sample comprises hundreds of thousands of clones, 75% to 90% of them detected only once. The ten largest make up 7.1% of the sample.

The sample comes from a study of blood T cell repertoires in COVID-19 (TCRdb year 2020). General notes on the study: Samples covering the acute and convalescent phases of COVID-19 were provided by collaborators in the United States, Italy and Spain. Subjects who had been exposed to COVID-19, were actively infected with it, or had recovered from it provided the deeply sampled blood TCRbeta repertoires that made up the dataset. The repertoires were made available in a free public database intended to serve as a resource for research on the immune response to SARS-CoV-2. Samples were obtained from the ongoing ImmuneRACE study (first 160 participants) and from 1,254 subjects provided by 6 global collaborators. The prospective study material was composed of cDNA or gDNA derived from T cells, B-cell-depleted T cells, or PBMCs. Nearly every sample came with metadata listing a de-identified subject ID, COVID-19 status, age in years and sex. Where available, HLA class I and class II types were obtained from metadata supplied by the sample provider rather than from assay-based typing. Here is what the overall study found, with its caveats: The amount of clinical and demographic metadata varied by source and participant and was provided uncurated.

One collaborating source in Seattle enrolled patients during active infection and followed them longitudinally through the course of disease. The collaborating institutions used their own protocols to collect whole blood in K2EDTA tubes. Collaborator samples were shipped for TCRbeta analysis as frozen whole blood, isolated PBMCs, or DNA extracted from either sample type. This chain joins TRBV11-2 to TRBJ2-1; TRBD1 lines up with 9 middle nucleotides. Sequencing was done on a sample of peripheral blood. The origin of this receptor is an older woman with COVID-19, enrolled during active disease. The CDR3 protein is CASSSYRGPNYNEQFF. The sequenced DNA: TGTGCCAGCAGCTCGTACAGGGGGCCTAACTACAATGAGCAGTTCTTC.